The next 27 T cell receptor beta chains were all read from a single sample in a study of cytotoxic CD8 clonotypes in ibrutinib-treated CLL. TCRdb's table, derived via immunoSEQ multiplex PCR, lists solely in-frame clones and lacks some. Among tens of thousands of clones listed, 70% to 80% were seen once. Sequenced material: PBMCs, taken at disease progression, from a patient treated with ibrutinib. These TCRs come from a human donor with chronic lymphocytic leukemia.

The rearrangement joins TRBV4-1 to TRBJ2-1; 9 positions match TRBD2. The CDR3 extends over 16 amino acids. V lost 0 bases and J lost 6; bases outside the gene matches: 6. The V gene's germline CDR1 is MGHRA and CDR2 YSYEKL. The CDR3 region has the DNA TGCGCCAGCAGCCAAGATAGGGGACTAGCCGTCAATGAGCAGTTCTTC. Translated, it gives CASSQDRGLAVNEQFF.

The CDR3 bases are TGTGCCAGCAGCGTAGACTCTTTTAGCACAGATACGCAGTATTTT. This sequence encodes CASSVDSFSTDTQYF. This chain links TRBV9 with TRBJ2-3; D unresolved. Germline assignment: CDR1 SGDLS and CDR2 YYNGEE. The V end lost 0 bases, the J end lost 0 bases, and 8 bases lay between the germline ends. The CDR3 is 15 amino acids.

The rearrangement links TRBV15 to TRBJ1-5; 7 nucleotides line up with TRBD1. V lost 0 bases and J lost 9; bases outside the gene matches: 8. Germline lookup yields CDR1 LNHNV and CDR2 YYDKDF (reference sequence). CDR3 length: 15 amino acids. The CDR3 bases are TGTGCCACCAGCAGAGATGGACAGGCCCCCCGGCCCCAGCATTTT. Translated, it gives CATSRDGQAPRPQHF.

J is TRBJ2-3 and V is TRBV18; 8 bases fit TRBD2. Germline values: CDR1 KGHSH, CDR2 LQKENI. V was pared by 6 bases and J by 3 bases, with 11 bases of the junction left unmatched. The CDR3 extends over 16 amino acids. The CDR3 nucleotides are TGTGCCAGCTCCCCCAGGGTTAGCGGGGAAACAGATACGCAGTATTTT. It is translated as CASSPRVSGETDTQYF. Variable domain in full (rest from reference TRBV18 and TRBJ2-3): NAGVMQNPRHLVRRRGQEARLRCSPMKGHSHVYWYRQLPEEGLKFMVYLQKENIIDESGMPKERFSAEFPKEGPSILRIQQVVRGDSAAYFCASSPRVSGETDTQYFGPGTRLTVL.

CDR3 coding DNA: TGTGCCAGCAACCCTCGGGGGGGCGGGAGCAATCAGCCCCAGCATTTT. Protein product: CASNPRGGGSNQPQHF. The rearrangement uses TRBV6-6 and TRBJ1-5; the D gene is possibly TRBD1 (6 bases). V was clipped by 7 bases and J by 1 base, with 17 bases between them. The CDR3 covers 16 residues. CDR1 and CDR2 (germline): MNHNY, SVGAGI (reference sequence).

The rearrangement uses TRBV19 and TRBJ2-1; TRBD1 agrees at 7 bases. Germline V gene data show CDR1 as LNHDA and CDR2 as SQIVND (reference sequence). The length of the CDR3 is 17 residues. With 4 bases clipped from V and 0 bases from J, the junction kept 9 bases outside the gene matches. In nucleotides, the CDR3 is TGTGCCAGTAGTACCCTCCCGGGACAGTCCTCCTACAATGAGCAGTTCTTC. It specifies CASSTLPGQSSYNEQFF.

The chain joins TRBV5-8 to TRBJ2-7; the match to TRBD1 covers 7 bases. Germline loops: CDR1 SGHTS, CDR2 YDEGEE. V trimming: 4 bases; J trimming: 2 bases; junction bases outside the gene matches: 6. The CDR3 is 14 residues long. The CDR3 here is CASSDPGQTYEQYF. Written as DNA, the CDR3 is TGTGCCAGCAGCGACCCGGGACAGACCTACGAGCAGTACTTC.

The rearrangement links TRBV5-4 to TRBJ2-6; 8 nucleotides match TRBD1. The CDR3 runs to 18 residues. V lost 4 bases and J lost 0; bases outside the gene matches: 9. Germline lookup yields CDR1 SGHNT and CDR2 YYREEE (reference sequence). In DNA, the CDR3 is TGTGCCAGCAGCCCGGTTGGGACAGGTCTCTCTGGGGCCAACGTCCTGACTTTC. Residues: CASSPVGTGLSGANVLTF.

This chain connects TRBV27 to TRBJ1-1; D remains ambiguous. Trimming shortened V by 5 bases and J by 5 bases, and 6 bases separated the two germline ends. The CDR3 is 11 residues long. Germline CDR1 and CDR2: MNHEY and SMNVEV (reference sequence). CDR3 amino acids: CASSRGTEAFF. The CDR3 bases are TGTGCCAGCAGTAGAGGGACTGAAGCTTTCTTT.

The rearrangement links TRBV6-5 to TRBJ1-1; D is unresolved. Germline V lookup: CDR1 MNHEY, CDR2 SVGAGI. With 6 bases removed from V and 5 bases from J, the gap between germline ends came to 16 bases. The CDR3 runs 14 residues. The CDR3, as DNA: TGTGCCAGCAGAAAGGACCCAATGTGGACTGAAGCTTTCTTT. Its protein is CASRKDPMWTEAFF.

V is TRBV6-4 and J is TRBJ2-1; 13 nucleotides agree with TRBD2. The germline CDR1 and CDR2 sequences are MRHNA and SNTAGT. After removal of 0 bases from V and 8 bases from J, the junction contained 1 base not matched to a gene. The CDR3 spans 15 residues. The CDR3 loop is CASSDSTSGGHEQFF. DNA of the CDR3: TGTGCCAGCAGTGACTCGACTAGCGGGGGGCATGAGCAGTTCTTC.

The chain recombines TRBV2 with TRBJ2-7; TRBD1 aligns across 8 bases. Losses at the gene ends were 6 bases for V and 1 base for J; bases not matched to a gene: 8. The CDR3 is 15 residues long. The germline gives CDR1 SNHLY, CDR2 FYNNEI. The CDR3 reads CASSARGQDSYEQYF. The DNA for the CDR3 is TGTGCCAGCAGCGCGAGGGGACAGGATTCCTACGAGCAGTACTTC.

The chain employs TRBV9 and TRBJ2-7; a possible D gene is TRBD2 (6 bases). The CDR3 sequence is 16 residues long. The germline V gene encodes CDR1 SGDLS and CDR2 YYNGEE. V dropped 4 bases and J dropped 6 bases, with 23 bases sitting between them. The CDR3 region has the DNA TGTGCCAGCAGCCCCCGAGTGGAGACCCGGGGGTCCGAGCAGTACTTC. This sequence encodes CASSPRVETRGSEQYF.

This clone was observed once. V and J are TRBV6-5 and TRBJ2-7; 9 bases line up with TRBD2. CDR3 size: 14 residues. V lost 5 bases, J lost 4 bases, and 6 bases stayed unmatched. Germline V gene data show CDR1 as MNHEY and CDR2 as SVGAGI. In DNA form, the CDR3 reads TGTGCCAGCAGTAGCGGGGGGCGAGGGTACGAGCAGTACTTC. Translated: CASSSGGRGYEQYF.

The chain joins TRBV4-1 to TRBJ2-5; 9 bases are a match to TRBD2. The CDR3 runs 16 residues. Looked up from germline, CDR1 is MGHRA and CDR2 is YSYEKL. After removal of 1 base from V and 5 bases from J, the junction contained 8 bases not matched to a gene. Here the CDR3 DNA reads TGCGCCAGCAGCCAAGGCCAAGCGGGGGGCGCGGAGACCCAGTACTTC. It is translated as CASSQGQAGGAETQYF.

This rearrangement joins TRBV16 to TRBJ1-1; D remains ambiguous. The CDR3 runs 13 residues. Germline-derived CDR1 and CDR2 are KGHSY and FQNENV. V lost 8 bases, J lost 1 base, and 11 bases lay in between. CDR3 region: CASDGEGNTEAFF. The DNA of the CDR3 is TGTGCCAGCGACGGGGAGGGGAACACTGAAGCTTTCTTT.

The chain has TRBV5-1 and TRBJ2-3; 10 nucleotides agree with TRBD1. V trimming: 3 bases; J trimming: 5 bases; junction bases outside the gene matches: 6. CDR3 length: 15 amino acids. The germline V gene has CDR1 SGHRS and CDR2 YFSETQ. The CDR3 region is CASSSGTGAGDTQYF. DNA for the CDR3: TGCGCCAGCAGCTCCGGGACAGGGGCGGGAGATACGCAGTATTTT.

The V call is TRBV6-6, the J call TRBJ1-2; 7 positions agree with TRBD1. Looked up from germline, CDR1 is MNHNY and CDR2 is SVGAGI (reference sequence). V was pared by 6 bases and J by 5 bases, with 15 bases of the junction left unmatched. This CDR3 has 16 residues. In DNA, the CDR3 is TGTGCCAGCAGCATACGAGGGGACAGTAACAAGTATGGCTACACCTTC. Amino acids: CASSIRGDSNKYGYTF.

This clone showed up just a few times. V usage is TRBV27 and J usage is TRBJ1-6; possible D gene TRBD1, 5 bases. Germline V gene sequence: CDR1 MNHEY, CDR2 SMNVEV (reference sequence). The V end lost 7 bases, the J end lost 6 bases, and 13 bases lay between the germline ends. This CDR3 has 14 residues. CDR3: CASTKGLANSPLHF. CDR3 DNA: TGTGCCAGCACCAAGGGGTTGGCTAATTCACCCCTCCACTTT.

The chain uses TRBV5-5 and TRBJ2-7, with 9 bases fitting TRBD1. Germline-derived CDR1 and CDR2 are SGHKS and YYEKEE (reference sequence). The CDR3 is 14 amino acids. V was clipped by 4 bases and J by 6 bases; unmatched bases: 8. Here the CDR3 reads CASSQTGGPLEQYF. CDR3 in DNA: TGTGCCAGCAGCCAGACAGGGGGACCTCTCGAGCAGTACTTC.

The DNA for the CDR3 is TGTGCCAGCAGTGTCTCGAGGGGCGCTGAAGCTTTCTTT. It yields the protein CASSVSRGAEAFF. This chain joins TRBV6-5 and TRBJ1-1, with D tentatively TRBD1 (5 bases). CDR3 length: 13 residues. CDR1 and CDR2 (germline): MNHEY, SVGAGI. Trimming pared 5 bases from V and 6 bases from J, leaving 13 bases between.

This chain connects TRBV19 to TRBJ2-7; 7 nucleotides match TRBD1. The CDR3 has 13 amino acids. From germline, CDR1 is LNHDA and CDR2 SQIVND (reference sequence). The trim removed 5 bases at V and 7 bases at J, leaving 8 bases unmatched. The CDR3 protein is CASSEGARREQYF. CDR3 nucleotides: TGTGCCAGTAGTGAGGGGGCGAGGAGGGAGCAGTACTTC.

This clone showed up just a few times. The chain links TRBV4-1 to TRBJ1-1; D perhaps matches TRBD1 (5 bases). The V gene lost 6 bases and the J gene lost 4 bases, with 21 bases spanning the gap. The V gene's germline CDR1 is MGHRA and CDR2 YSYEKL. CDR3 size: 16 residues. CDR3 protein: CASRTSWSGSVTEAFF. In DNA form, the CDR3 reads TGCGCCAGCAGAACGAGCTGGTCAGGGTCGGTCACTGAAGCTTTCTTT.

The table lists this clone with a few counts. V is TRBV7-9 and J is TRBJ1-1; D might be TRBD1 (5 bases). With 2 bases removed from V and 1 base from J, the gap between germline ends came to 5 bases. The CDR3 is 13 amino acids. The germline V gene has CDR1 SEHNR and CDR2 FQNEAQ (reference sequence). DNA of the CDR3: TGTGCCAGCAGCTTACAGGGGAACACTGAAGCTTTCTTT. It is translated as CASSLQGNTEAFF.

Turning to this clone: At one end the junction does not follow the germline gene, possibly because of a read error. The rearrangement links TRBV6-1 to TRBJ1-1; a possible D gene is TRBD1 (5 bases). The germline gives CDR1 MNHNS, CDR2 SASEGT. The CDR3 consists of 14 residues. CDR3 protein: CASREGGDDTEAFF. Written as DNA, the CDR3 is TGTGCCAGCCGTGAGGGAGGGGATGACACTGAAGCTTTCTTT.

The chain links TRBV7-8 to TRBJ1-5, with D possibly TRBD1 on 5 matching bases. V shed 0 bases and J shed 5 bases, with 5 bases lying between them. In germline, CDR1 is SGHVS, CDR2 FQNEAQ. CDR3 length: 13 amino acids. This CDR3 is CASSLAGDQPQHF. The CDR3 DNA reads as TGTGCCAGCAGCTTAGCGGGGGATCAGCCCCAGCATTTT.

V usage is TRBV5-1 and J usage is TRBJ2-7, with D hard to call. Germline CDR1 and CDR2: SGHRS and YFSETQ. CDR3 size: 13 residues. Trimming removed 7 bases at V and 0 bases at J, with 11 bases between. The CDR3 spells CASAQSSSYEQYF. In nucleotides, the CDR3 is TGCGCCAGCGCCCAATCCAGCTCCTACGAGCAGTACTTC.